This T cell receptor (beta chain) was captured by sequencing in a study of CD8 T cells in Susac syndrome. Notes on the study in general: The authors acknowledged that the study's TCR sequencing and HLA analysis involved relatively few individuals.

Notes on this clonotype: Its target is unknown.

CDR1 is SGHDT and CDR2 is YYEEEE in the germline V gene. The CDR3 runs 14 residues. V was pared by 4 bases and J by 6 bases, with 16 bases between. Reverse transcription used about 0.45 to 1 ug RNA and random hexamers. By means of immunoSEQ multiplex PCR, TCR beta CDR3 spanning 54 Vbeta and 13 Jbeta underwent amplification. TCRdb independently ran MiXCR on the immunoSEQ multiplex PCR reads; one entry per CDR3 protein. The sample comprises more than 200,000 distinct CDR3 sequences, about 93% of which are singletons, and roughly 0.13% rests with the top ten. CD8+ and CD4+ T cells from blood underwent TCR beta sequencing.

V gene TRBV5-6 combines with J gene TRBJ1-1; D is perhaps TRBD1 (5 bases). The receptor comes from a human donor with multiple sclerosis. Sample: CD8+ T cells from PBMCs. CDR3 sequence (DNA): TGTGCCAGCAGCCGGGGAGAATGGGGCGCTGAAGCTTTCTTT. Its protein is CASSRGEWGAEAFF.